Shown below are 24 T cell receptor beta chains from a single sample sequenced in a study of cytomegalovirus exposure and HLA in healthy donors. Both 60 Vbeta primers and 13 Jbeta primers went into the PCR. Sequencing was performed with immunoSEQ multiplex PCR; in TCRdb, only in-frame clones are kept and a portion is missing. The sample shows 85,000 to 120,000 clones, approximately 79% of them seen only once. Material: PBMCs. Receptors originate from a man aged 60-69 years in good health and CMV-seronegative.

CDR3 loop: CASSARAGGNNQPQHF. DNA of the CDR3: TGTGCCAGCAGTGCCCGGGCAGGGGGCAACAATCAGCCCCAGCATTTT. This chain links TRBV2 with TRBJ1-5; TRBD1 matches at 8 bases. This CDR3 spans 16 amino acids. Looked up from germline, CDR1 is SNHLY and CDR2 is FYNNEI. Trimming took 4 bases from V and 3 from J; bases not matched to a gene: 8.

This clone occurred once. This sequence joins TRBV6-5 and TRBJ1-3; D is undetermined. Deletions cut 6 bases from V and 0 bases from J, with 12 bases between. CDR3 length: 15 residues. Looked up from germline, CDR1 is MNHEY and CDR2 is SVGAGI. The DNA of the CDR3 is TGTGCCAGCAGAACCAACGAGGGCTCTGGAAACACCATATATTTT. It codes for CASRTNEGSGNTIYF.

Notes on this clone: One end of the junction fails to match germline, which may point to a read error. This sample includes further DNA sequences coding for the same CDR3. The rearrangement joins TRBV7-9 to TRBJ1-6; D gene unclear. The CDR3 loop spans 13 amino acids. Germline loops: CDR1 SEHNR, CDR2 FQNEAQ (reference sequence). This CDR3 reads CASSANPNSPLHF. The CDR3 region has the DNA TGTGCCAGCAGCGCGAACCCTAATTCCCCCCTCCACTTT.

The chain links TRBV19 to TRBJ2-2; D perhaps matches TRBD2 (5 bases). The germline V gene encodes CDR1 LNHDA and CDR2 SQIVND (reference sequence). Deletions cut 2 bases from V and 1 base from J, with 11 bases between. This CDR3 has 16 residues. The CDR3 bases are TGTGCCAGTAGTATAATCCCAGCGGAGAACACCGGGGAGCTGTTTTTT. Translation: CASSIIPAENTGELFF.

Notes on this clone: The junction departs from germline at one end; a sequencing error may be responsible. V usage is TRBV27 and J usage is TRBJ2-7; TRBD1 matches 9 bases. The CDR3 runs to 15 residues. The germline V gene has CDR1 MNHEY and CDR2 SMNVEV (reference sequence). CDR3 region: CASNPAGTGKYEQCF. In DNA, the CDR3 is TGTGCCAGCAACCCCGCCGGGACAGGGAAGTACGAGCAGTGCTTC.

As DNA, the CDR3 is TGTGCCAGCAGCTTACAATCTGGAAACACCATATATTTT. Translation: CASSLQSGNTIYF. This chain joins TRBV7-6 and TRBJ1-3; no clear D gene. Germline V gene data show CDR1 as SGHVS and CDR2 as FNYEAQ. Deletions cut 2 bases from V and 1 base from J, with 3 bases between. There are 13 residues in the CDR3.

This clone appeared a single time. The chain is built from TRBV7-8 and TRBJ2-2; 7 bases map to TRBD1. This CDR3 spans 15 amino acids. The V gene end was trimmed by 2 bases and the J gene end by 5 bases; junction bases not matched to a gene: 5. The germline CDR1 and CDR2 sequences are SGHVS and FQNEAQ. The CDR3 region is CASSLRTGLTGELFF. DNA of the CDR3: TGTGCCAGCAGCTTAAGGACAGGTTTGACCGGGGAGCTGTTTTTT.

This rearrangement joins TRBV5-1 to TRBJ1-6; a possible D gene is TRBD1 (5 bases). Germline CDR1 is SGHRS and CDR2 is YFSETQ. Between the trimmed V and J ends, which lost 2 bases and 8 bases, there was a span of 11 bases. CDR3 size: 14 residues. The chain's CDR3 is CASSFQGRDSPLHF. DNA for the CDR3: TGCGCCAGCAGCTTCCAGGGTAGAGATTCACCCCTCCACTTT.

The CDR3 nucleotides are TGCGCCAGCAGCCAAGTAGCGGGGAACACTGAAGCTTTCTTT. Translated, it gives CASSQVAGNTEAFF. The chain joins TRBV4-3 to TRBJ1-1, with no clear D. This CDR3 has 14 residues. Germline V lookup: CDR1 LGHNA, CDR2 YSLEER. Deletions cut 1 base from V and 1 base from J, with 7 bases between.

This clone was found once. The chain joins TRBV5-1 to TRBJ2-3; D remains ambiguous. Germline CDR1 and CDR2: SGHRS and YFSETQ. The CDR3 has 13 amino acids. Between the trimmed V and J ends, which lost 0 bases and 5 bases, there was a span of 7 bases. The CDR3 is CASSLAIQDTQYF. The CDR3 DNA is TGCGCCAGCAGCTTGGCAATTCAAGATACGCAGTATTTT.

This clone has just one count. The gene calls are TRBV11-1 and TRBJ2-1, with 7 bases identical to TRBD1. The germline V gene encodes CDR1 SGHAT and CDR2 FQDESV (reference sequence). This CDR3 has 17 residues. V was pared by 2 bases and J by 1 base, with 8 bases of the junction left unmatched. CDR3 nucleotide sequence: TGTGCCAGCAGCTTAACGACAGGGTCGGGATCCTACAATGAGCAGTTCTTC. Translating it yields CASSLTTGSGSYNEQFF.

The chain employs TRBV7-2 and TRBJ1-1; D perhaps matches TRBD1 (5 bases). The CDR3 is made up of 15 amino acids. Germline-derived CDR1 and CDR2 are SGHTA and FQGNSA. V was trimmed by 4 bases and J by 3 bases, leaving 15 bases between them. The CDR3 DNA reads as TGTGCCAGCAGCTCTAGGACGTGGGGGGACACTGAAGCTTTCTTT. Protein sequence: CASSSRTWGDTEAFF.

The CDR3: CASSLDRGGEKLFF. CDR3 DNA sequence: TGCGCCAGCAGCTTGGACAGGGGAGGTGAAAAACTGTTTTTT. The chain combines TRBV5-1 with TRBJ1-4; 7 bases agree with TRBD1. This CDR3 contains 14 residues. Germline V gene sequence: CDR1 SGHRS, CDR2 YFSETQ. The V segment lost 0 bases and the J segment 7 bases; nucleotides outside the gene matches: 3.

The rearrangement links TRBV5-1 to TRBJ2-5; TRBD1 might be the D (5 bases). With 5 bases removed from V and 2 bases from J, the gap between germline ends came to 13 bases. The CDR3 runs 14 residues. Germline V gives CDR1 SGHRS, CDR2 YFSETQ. The CDR3 DNA is TGCGCCAGCAGGCGATCGTCAGGGCAAGAGACCCAGTACTTC. Its translation is CASRRSSGQETQYF.

The chain recombines TRBV29-1 with TRBJ1-1; D ambiguous. The CDR3 spans 11 residues. The germline V gene encodes CDR1 SQVTM and CDR2 ANQGSEA. V lost 4 bases, J lost 5 bases, and 8 bases lay in between. The CDR3: CSVGHVTEAFF. The CDR3 DNA reads as TGCAGCGTTGGGCACGTGACTGAAGCTTTCTTT. The full variable domain, rest sourced from reference TRBV29-1 and TRBJ1-1, is SAVISQKPSRDICQRGTSLTIQCQVDSQVTMMFWYRQQPGQSLTLIATANQGSEATYESGFVIDKFPISRPNLTFSTLTVSNMSPEDSSIYLCSVGHVTEAFFGQGTRLTVV.

V gene TRBV7-2 combines with J gene TRBJ2-1; 7 nucleotides line up with TRBD2. The CDR3 runs 15 residues. After removal of 9 bases from V and 0 bases from J, the junction contained 8 bases not matched to a gene. Germline CDR1 SGHTA, CDR2 FQGNSA. The CDR3 protein is CARGRRGSSYNEQFF. The DNA for the CDR3 is TGTGCCAGGGGGAGGCGGGGGAGCTCCTACAATGAGCAGTTCTTC.

The J gene is TRBJ2-3, the V gene TRBV6-5; 8 bases agree with TRBD2. The CDR3 consists of 16 residues. V trimming: 0 bases; J trimming: 5 bases; junction bases outside the gene matches: 7. Germline CDR1 is MNHEY and CDR2 is SVGAGI. The CDR3 coding sequence is TGTGCCAGCAGTTACTCTCGGGGGGGTGTTCGAGATACGCAGTATTTT. It specifies CASSYSRGGVRDTQYF.

The genes are TRBV2 and TRBJ2-7; TRBD1 matches at 8 bases. Germline CDR1 SNHLY, CDR2 FYNNEI. The length of the CDR3 is 15 residues. Germline trimming cut 8 bases from V and 0 bases from J; bases unmatched to any gene: 9. For the CDR3, the DNA is TGTGCCAGCTCCCCGGACAGGGTGAGCTCCTACGAGCAGTACTTC. Translating it yields CASSPDRVSSYEQYF.

This clone came up a few times. The chain's CDR3 is CASQGLSSGNTIYF. The CDR3 DNA reads TGTGCCAGCCAGGGCCTGAGCTCTGGAAACACCATATATTTT. This chain connects TRBV2 to TRBJ1-3; weak D call: TRBD1 (5 bases). The germline CDR1 and CDR2 sequences are SNHLY and FYNNEI. This CDR3 has 14 amino acids. V was pared by 8 bases and J by 0 bases, with 11 bases between.

Concerning this clone: This sample also contains other DNA sequences that code for the same CDR3. The chain has TRBV29-1 and TRBJ1-2; 9 bases align to TRBD1. CDR3 length: 13 residues. Germline-derived CDR1 and CDR2 are SQVTM and ANQGSEA. V shed 6 bases, J shed 2 bases, and the junction held 4 bases outside the gene matches. The CDR3 nucleotides read TGCAGCGTCCTGACAGGGGGGAACTATGGCTACACCTTC. Residues: CSVLTGGNYGYTF.

CDR3 sequence: CASSFTEMYNSPLHF. In nucleotides, the CDR3 is TGCGCCAGCAGCTTTACAGAGATGTATAATTCACCCCTCCACTTT. This rearrangement joins TRBV5-1 to TRBJ1-6; no clear D. Germline V gene lookup returns CDR1 SGHRS and CDR2 YFSETQ. The length of the CDR3 is 15 residues. V lost 2 bases, J lost 4 bases, and 10 bases lay in between.

This clone was observed once. One end of the junction is discordant with germline, which a read error may explain. The chain carries TRBV6-4 and TRBJ1-1, with TRBD1 identical over 8 bases. Germline V lookup: CDR1 MRHNA, CDR2 SNTAGT. The CDR3 loop spans 14 amino acids. CDR3 sequence (DNA): TGTGCCAGCAGTCCACAGGGGGGGCACACTGGAGCTTTCTTT. The encoded protein is CASSPQGGHTGAFF.

V usage is TRBV25-1 and J usage is TRBJ1-1, with 8 positions matching TRBD1. Unmatched junction bases numbered 11, after V lost 4 bases and J lost 7 bases. The CDR3 is 15 amino acids. In germline, CDR1 is MGHDK, CDR2 SYGVNS. CDR3 sequence (DNA): TGTGCCAGCAGTGGTCTGGACAGGGAGGAGGTTGAAGCTTTCTTT. Translated, it gives CASSGLDREEVEAFF.

Of note for this clone: One end of the junction varies from germline; a read error may be responsible. The chain carries TRBV4-1 and TRBJ2-2; perhaps TRBD2 as D (5 bases). Germline CDR1 MGHRA, CDR2 YSYEKL. The CDR3 totals 14 residues. The CDR3 protein is CASSLQWNTGELFF. The DNA of the CDR3 is TGCGCCAGCAGCCTCCAGTGGAACACCGGGGAGCTATTTTTT.